Listed below are T cell receptor beta chains from one sample, sequenced in a study of blood T cell repertoires in COVID-19. The protocol was immunoSEQ multiplex PCR, while the TCRdb copy is restricted to in-frame clones and leaves out a portion. The table has roughly 250,000 clones, 60% to 75% seen once. The sequencing input was peripheral blood. The receptors stem from a woman over 75 with acute or convalescent COVID-19. The CDR3 runs from the conserved cysteine through the conserved F or W. A D gene is named only where the DNA matches it firmly. The listing skips clone size in some rows; elsewhere it reads once, few, many or a size class.

>NA|TRBJ2-5|TRBD2|TRBV5-1
TGCGCCAGCAGCTTGGATAGCGGGGGGCAAGAGACCCAGTACTTC
CASSLDSGGQETQYF
>NA|TRBJ1-2|TRBD1|TRBV29-1
TGCAGCGTCAACCCCGGGACAGCAAACTATGGCTACACCTTC
CSVNPGTANYGYTF
>NA|TRBJ1-1|NA|TRBV6-5
TGTGCCAGCAGGCCACAGGGTTTGAACACTGAAGCTTTCTTT
CASRPQGLNTEAFF
>NA|TRBJ1-1|NA|TRBV21-1
TGTGCCAGGAATTGGAGGAACACTGAAGCTTTCTTT
CARNWRNTEAFF
>NA|TRBJ2-5|TRBD1|TRBV6-5
TGTGCCAGTGCCGGGACAGGACAAGAGACCCAGTACTTC
CASAGTGQETQYF
>once|TRBJ2-7|TRBD1|TRBV6-5
TGTGCCAGCAGCCGGAACCGGGACAGTCCCTACGAGCAGTACTTC
CASSRNRDSPYEQYF
>NA|TRBJ1-3|NA|TRBV6-1
TGTGCCAGCAGTGAAGCGGTCCAGGGATACTCAAGCTCTGGAAACACCATATATTTT
CASSEAVQGYSSSGNTIYF
>NA|TRBJ1-3|NA|TRBV6-6
TGTGCCAGCAGTCCCTATACTTCCGACTACCGAGGGAGTGGAAACACCATATATTTT
CASSPYTSDYRGSGNTIYF
>once|TRBJ2-5|NA|TRBV5-4
TGTGCCAGCAGAGATGTCGCCGGGGAGACCCAGTACTTC
CASRDVAGETQYF
>NA|TRBJ2-7|NA|TRBV7-5
TGTGTCAGAAGTACTAGCGGGAGGCCGTTCTACGAGCAGTACTTC
CVRSTSGRPFYEQYF
>NA|TRBJ1-5|NA|TRBV6-6
TGTGCCAGCAGTCCCAACAGCGACTCGCTGGGGCGACTCAATCAGCCCCAGCATTTT
CASSPNSDSLGRLNQPQHF
>NA|TRBJ2-1|TRBD2|TRBV5-1
TGCGCCAGCAGCTTGGCCGGCTTGACTGGAAGCGGGAACTACAATGAGCAGTTCTTC
CASSLAGLTGSGNYNEQFF
>NA|TRBJ2-7|TRBD1|TRBV6-5
TGTGCCAGCAGCCCGGACAGGGGGCTCGAGCAGTACTTC
CASSPDRGLEQYF
>few|TRBJ2-1|TRBD2|TRBV6-6
TGTGCCAGCAGTCCCCTACTAGCGGCGATCTCCTACAATGAGCAGTTCTTC
CASSPLLAAISYNEQFF
>NA|TRBJ2-5|TRBD2|TRBV5-4
TGTGCCAGCAGCACCCCGGGACTAGCGGGAGAAGAGACCCAGTACTTC
CASSTPGLAGEETQYF
>NA|TRBJ1-3|NA|TRBV6-5
TGTGCCAGCAGTTCGGGAGGGTCTGGAAACACCATATATTTT
CASSSGGSGNTIYF
>NA|TRBJ1-1|NA|TRBV6-5
TGTGCCAGCAGTTACTCCGGGGGGCGTAATACTGAAGCTTTCTTT
CASSYSGGRNTEAFF
>NA|TRBJ1-1|TRBD1|TRBV11-3
TGTGCCAGCAGCTTCCGGACAGGGTCTGAAGCTTTCTTT
CASSFRTGSEAFF
>NA|TRBJ2-6|NA|TRBV9
TGTGCCAGCAGCGGCCGGAGGAAGGGTCCCTCTGGGGCCAACGTCCTGACTTTC
CASSGRRKGPSGANVLTF
>NA|TRBJ1-6|TRBD1|TRBV6-5
TGTGCCACCGGGACAGGGAATTCACCCCTCCACTTT
CATGTGNSPLHF
>NA|TRBJ1-2|NA|TRBV5-4
TGTGCCAGCAGCTTTAGGCAGGATGGCTACACCTTC
CASSFRQDGYTF
>NA|TRBJ1-6|TRBD1|TRBV3-1/TRBV3-2
TGTGCCAGCCAAGACAGGGTGGTTTCACCCCTCCACTTT
CASQDRVVSPLHF
>NA|TRBJ2-2|TRBD2|TRBV5-1
TGCGCCAGCAGCTTGCTAGCGGGAGATCCCGGGGAGCTGTTTTTT
CASSLLAGDPGELFF
>NA|TRBJ2-7|NA|TRBV2
TGTGCCAGCAGAGAACTCGCGGCAGGGCCCGACGAGCAGTACTTC
CASRELAAGPDEQYF
>once|TRBJ2-2|NA|TRBV11-2
TGTGCCAGCAGCTCCCAAATTGCTAGCCTCGAGACCGGGGAGCTGTTTTTT
CASSSQIASLETGELFF
>NA|TRBJ1-3|NA|TRBV10-2
TGCGCCAGCAGTGTTGGACAGAACTCTGGAAACACCATATATTTT
CASSVGQNSGNTIYF
>NA|TRBJ2-7|TRBD2|TRBV3-1/TRBV3-2
TGTGCCAGCAGCCGAGGACTAGCGGGGGCCTACGAGCAGTACTTC
CASSRGLAGAYEQYF
>NA|TRBJ1-2|TRBD1|TRBV12-3/TRBV12-4
TGTGCCAGCAGCACAGGGGGCTACTATGGCTACACCTTC
CASSTGGYYGYTF
>NA|TRBJ1-5|NA|TRBV19
TGTGCCAGTAGTACCGTCCAGGGAAGCCAGCCCCAGCATTTT
CASSTVQGSQPQHF
>few|TRBJ1-4|NA|TRBV5-4
TGTGCCAGCAGCTTACAGGGATCTAATGAAAAACTGTTTTTT
CASSLQGSNEKLFF
>few|TRBJ2-5|NA|TRBV19
TGTGCCAGTAGTATAGTAGGGGGAGGGGAGACCCAGTACTTC
CASSIVGGGETQYF
>NA|TRBJ2-1|TRBD2|TRBV18
TGTGCCAGCTCACCCCGAACGGCTCAAGGGCTAGCGGGAGTTGAGCAGTTCTTC
CASSPRTAQGLAGVEQFF
>NA|TRBJ1-1|NA|TRBV6-5
TGTGCCAGCAGTCCGGGGACATTCACTGAAGCTTTCTTT
CASSPGTFTEAFF
>NA|TRBJ1-5|TRBD1|TRBV5-1
TGCGCCAGCAGCCCCTACCCGGGACAGGGTTCTCAGCCCCAGCATTTT
CASSPYPGQGSQPQHF
>NA|TRBJ1-1|TRBD1|TRBV19
TGTGCCAGTAGTCACAGGGGGCGGACTGAAGCTTTCTTT
CASSHRGRTEAFF
>NA|TRBJ2-5|TRBD2|TRBV5-1
TGCGCCAGCAGTAAGCCTAGCGGGGTGACACCTCAAGAGACCCAGTACTTC
CASSKPSGVTPQETQYF
>NA|TRBJ2-3|NA|TRBV7-2
TGTGCCAGCAGCTTAGCTTCCAGGGTGGGGACAGATACGCAGTATTTT
CASSLASRVGTDTQYF
>NA|TRBJ2-2|TRBD1|TRBV7-2
TGTGCCAGCAATCAGGGGGCGGACACCGGGGAGCTGTTTTTT
CASNQGADTGELFF
>NA|TRBJ2-1|NA|TRBV6-5
TGTGCCAGCAGCCCGGGTGGGAGCTCCTACAATGAGCAGTTCTTC
CASSPGGSSYNEQFF
>NA|TRBJ1-5|NA|TRBV19
TGTGCCAGTAGAAAAGTTGGAGGGGCCTATAATCAGCCCCAGCATTTT
CASRKVGGAYNQPQHF
>NA|TRBJ1-3|NA|TRBV11-1
TGTGCCAGCAGCGTGACAGACTCTGGAAACACCATATATTTT
CASSVTDSGNTIYF
>NA|TRBJ2-2|NA|TRBV5-4
TGTGCCAGCAGCCACCGGAGGTATGAGAACACCGGGGAGCTGTTTTTT
CASSHRRYENTGELFF
>NA|TRBJ2-1|TRBD2|TRBV18
TGTGCCAGCTCACCCCGAAGCCCCGGGACTAGCGGCCTCAGGGAGCAGTTCTTC
CASSPRSPGTSGLREQFF
>NA|TRBJ2-3|NA|TRBV5-1
TGCGCCAGCAGCTTGGCCCGGGGACTTGACTTCACAGATACGCAGTATTTT
CASSLARGLDFTDTQYF
>NA|TRBJ2-5|TRBD1|TRBV7-9
TGTGCCAGCAGCCTGACAGGGGAGGAGACCCAGTACTTC
CASSLTGEETQYF